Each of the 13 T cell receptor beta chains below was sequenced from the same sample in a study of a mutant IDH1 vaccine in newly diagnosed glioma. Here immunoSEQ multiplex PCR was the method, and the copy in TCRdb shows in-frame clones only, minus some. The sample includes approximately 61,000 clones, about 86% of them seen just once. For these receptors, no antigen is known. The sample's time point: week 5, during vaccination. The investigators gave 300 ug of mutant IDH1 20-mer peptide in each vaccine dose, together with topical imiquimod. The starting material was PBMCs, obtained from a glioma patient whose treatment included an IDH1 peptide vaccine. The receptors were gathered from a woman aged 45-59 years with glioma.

CDR3 sequence (DNA): TGTGCCAGCAGCCCGGCAGGGGGCATAATGGACATTCAGTACTTC. It encodes CASSPAGGIMDIQYF. V gene TRBV5-4 combines with J gene TRBJ2-4; 8 bases agree with TRBD1. This CDR3 spans 15 amino acids. The junction had 11 bases not matched to a gene; V was cut back by 4 bases and J by 8 bases. In germline, CDR1 is SGHNT, CDR2 YYREEE (reference sequence).

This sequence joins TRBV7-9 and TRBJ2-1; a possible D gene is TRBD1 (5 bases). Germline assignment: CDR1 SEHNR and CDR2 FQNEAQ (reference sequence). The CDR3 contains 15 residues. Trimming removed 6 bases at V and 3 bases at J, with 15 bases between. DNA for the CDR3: TGTGCCAGCAGTTTCGACAGCTCGTACTACAATGAGCAGTTCTTC. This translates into CASSFDSSYYNEQFF.

The CDR3 DNA sequence: TGTGCCAGCAGTGGTGCAGGAGGCTCCTACGAGCAGTACTTC. Its translation: CASSGAGGSYEQYF. V is TRBV6-1 and J is TRBJ2-7, with D possibly TRBD2 on 5 matching bases. V dropped 4 bases and J dropped 0 bases, with 10 bases sitting between them. Germline V CDR1 and CDR2: MNHNS, SASEGT. The CDR3 covers 14 residues.

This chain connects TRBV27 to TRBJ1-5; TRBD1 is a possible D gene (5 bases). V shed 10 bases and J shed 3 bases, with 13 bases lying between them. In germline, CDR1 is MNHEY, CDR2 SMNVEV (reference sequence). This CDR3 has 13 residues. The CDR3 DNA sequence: TGTGCCAACTACCAGGGATTCAATCAGCCCCAGCATTTT. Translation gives CANYQGFNQPQHF.

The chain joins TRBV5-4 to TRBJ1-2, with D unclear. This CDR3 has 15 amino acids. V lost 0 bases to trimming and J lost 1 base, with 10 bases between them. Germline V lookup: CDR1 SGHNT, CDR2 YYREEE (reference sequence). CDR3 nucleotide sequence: TGTGCCAGCAGCTTGGTCGGGGAACGTAACTATGGCTACACCTTC. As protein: CASSLVGERNYGYTF. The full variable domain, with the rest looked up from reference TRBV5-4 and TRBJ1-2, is ETGVTQSPTHLIKTRGQQVTLRCSSQSGHNTVSWYQQALGQGPQFIFQYYREEENGRGNFPPRFSGLQFPNYSSELNVNALELDDSALYLCASSLVGERNYGYTFGSGTRLTVV.

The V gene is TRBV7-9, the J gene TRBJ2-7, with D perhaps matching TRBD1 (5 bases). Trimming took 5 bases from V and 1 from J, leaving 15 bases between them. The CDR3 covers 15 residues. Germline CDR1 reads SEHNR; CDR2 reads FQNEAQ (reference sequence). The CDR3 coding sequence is TGTGCCAGCAGCGCCCTCGGGCAGGGATCCTACGAGCAGTACTTC. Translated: CASSALGQGSYEQYF.

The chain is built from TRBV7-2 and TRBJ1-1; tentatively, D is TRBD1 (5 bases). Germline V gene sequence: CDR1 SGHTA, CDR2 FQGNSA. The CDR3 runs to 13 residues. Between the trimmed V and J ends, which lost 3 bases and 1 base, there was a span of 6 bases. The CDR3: CASSFTGNTEAFF. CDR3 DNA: TGTGCCAGCAGCTTCACAGGGAACACTGAAGCTTTCTTT. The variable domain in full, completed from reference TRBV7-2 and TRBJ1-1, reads GAGVSQSPSNKVTEKGKDVELRCDPISGHTALYWYRQSLGQGLEFLIYFQGNSAPDKSGLPSDRFSAERTGGSVSTLTIQRTQQEDSAVYLCASSFTGNTEAFFGQGTRLTVV.

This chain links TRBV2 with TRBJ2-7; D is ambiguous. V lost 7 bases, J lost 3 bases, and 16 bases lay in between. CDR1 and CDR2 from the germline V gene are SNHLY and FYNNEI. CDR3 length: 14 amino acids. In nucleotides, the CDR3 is TGTGCCAGCAATCCGTGGGCGACCAACTACGAGCAGTACTTC. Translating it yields CASNPWATNYEQYF.

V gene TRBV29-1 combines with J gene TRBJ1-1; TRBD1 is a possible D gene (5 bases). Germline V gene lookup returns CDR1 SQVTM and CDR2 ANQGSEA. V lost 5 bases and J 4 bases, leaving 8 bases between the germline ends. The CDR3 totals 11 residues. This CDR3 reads CSVQGTTEAFF. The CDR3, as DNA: TGCAGCGTTCAGGGTACCACTGAAGCTTTCTTT.

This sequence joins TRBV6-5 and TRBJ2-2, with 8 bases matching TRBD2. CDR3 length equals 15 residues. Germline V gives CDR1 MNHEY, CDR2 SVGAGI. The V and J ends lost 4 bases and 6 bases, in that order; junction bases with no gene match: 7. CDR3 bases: TGTGCCAGCAGTTCCACGGGGGGGTTCTCCGGGGAGCTGTTTTTT. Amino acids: CASSSTGGFSGELFF.

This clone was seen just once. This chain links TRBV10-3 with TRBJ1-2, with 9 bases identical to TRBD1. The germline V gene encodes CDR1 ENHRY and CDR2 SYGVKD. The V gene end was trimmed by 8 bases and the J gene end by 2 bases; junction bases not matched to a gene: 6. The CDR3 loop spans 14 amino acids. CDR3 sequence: CAIRTGQGNYGYTF. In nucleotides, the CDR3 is TGTGCCATCCGCACGGGACAGGGAAACTATGGCTACACCTTC.

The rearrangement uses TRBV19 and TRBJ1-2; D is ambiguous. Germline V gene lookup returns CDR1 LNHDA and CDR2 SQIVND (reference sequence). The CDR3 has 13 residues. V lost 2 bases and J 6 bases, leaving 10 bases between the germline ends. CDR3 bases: TGTGCCAGTAGTATAAGGCAGTCTCATGGCTACACCTTC. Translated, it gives CASSIRQSHGYTF.

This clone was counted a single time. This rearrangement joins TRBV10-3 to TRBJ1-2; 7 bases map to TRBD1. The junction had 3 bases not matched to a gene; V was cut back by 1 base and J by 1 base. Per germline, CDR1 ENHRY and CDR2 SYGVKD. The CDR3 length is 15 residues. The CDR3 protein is CAISELSGGNYGYTF. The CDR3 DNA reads TGTGCCATCAGTGAGTTGTCAGGGGGTAACTATGGCTACACCTTC.